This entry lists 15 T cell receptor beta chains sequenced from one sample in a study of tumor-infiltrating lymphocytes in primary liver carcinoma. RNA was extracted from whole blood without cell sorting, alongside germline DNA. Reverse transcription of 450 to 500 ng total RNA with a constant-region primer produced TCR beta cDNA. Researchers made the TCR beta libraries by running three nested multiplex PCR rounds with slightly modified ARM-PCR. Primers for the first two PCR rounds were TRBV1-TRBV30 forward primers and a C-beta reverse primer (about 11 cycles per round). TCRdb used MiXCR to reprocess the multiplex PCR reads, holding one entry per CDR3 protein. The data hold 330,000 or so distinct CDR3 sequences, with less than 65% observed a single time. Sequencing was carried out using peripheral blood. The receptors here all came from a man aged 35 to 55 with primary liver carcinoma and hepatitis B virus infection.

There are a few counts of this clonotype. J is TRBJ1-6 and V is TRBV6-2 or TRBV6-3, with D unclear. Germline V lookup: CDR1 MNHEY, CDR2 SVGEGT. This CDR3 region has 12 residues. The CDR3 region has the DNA TGTACCACCCTAGGCGGGAATTCACCCCTCCACTTT. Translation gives CTTLGGNSPLHF.

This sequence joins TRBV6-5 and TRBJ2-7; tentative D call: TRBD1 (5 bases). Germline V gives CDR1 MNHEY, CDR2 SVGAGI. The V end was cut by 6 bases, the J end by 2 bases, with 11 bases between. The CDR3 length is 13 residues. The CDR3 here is CASSSQGTYEQYF. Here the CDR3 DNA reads TGTGCCAGCAGCTCGCAGGGAACCTACGAGCAGTACTTC.

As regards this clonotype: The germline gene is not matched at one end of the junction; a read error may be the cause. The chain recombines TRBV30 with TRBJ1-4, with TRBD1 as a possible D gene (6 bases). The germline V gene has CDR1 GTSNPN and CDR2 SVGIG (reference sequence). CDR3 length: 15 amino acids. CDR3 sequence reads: CAWSEGGPVSEKLSF. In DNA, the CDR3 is TGTGCCTGGAGTGAAGGGGGGCCCGTGAGTGAAAAACTGTCTTTT. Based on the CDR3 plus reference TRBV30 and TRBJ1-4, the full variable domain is SQTIHQWPATLVQPVGSPLSLECTVEGTSNPNLYWYRQAAGRGLQLLFYSVGIGQISSEVPQNLSASRPQDRQFILSSKKLLLSDSGFYLCAWSEGGPVSEKLSFGSGTQLSVL.

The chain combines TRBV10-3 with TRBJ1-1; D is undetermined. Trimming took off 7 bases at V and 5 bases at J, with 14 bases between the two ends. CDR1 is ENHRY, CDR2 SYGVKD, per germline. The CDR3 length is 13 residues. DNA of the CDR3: TGTGCCATCACCAGCGATTTCGAGACTGAAGCTTTCTTT. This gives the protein CAITSDFETEAFF.

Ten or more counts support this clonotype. The CDR3 DNA sequence: TGTGCCAGCAGCCCAGAAGCATTCCGGGTCCTGAACACTGAAGCTTTCTTT. Its translation: CASSPEAFRVLNTEAFF. J is TRBJ1-1 and V is TRBV5-5; the D is unclear. This CDR3 region has 17 residues. The germline V gene encodes CDR1 SGHKS and CDR2 YYEKEE (reference sequence). The V end was cut by 4 bases, the J end by 0 bases, with 19 bases between.

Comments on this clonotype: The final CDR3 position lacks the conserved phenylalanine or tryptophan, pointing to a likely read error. The CDR3: CASSLSYRDTEAFL. CDR3 in DNA: TGTGCCAGCAGCTTATCTTACAGGGACACTGAAGCTTTCCTT. This chain connects TRBV7-8 to TRBJ1-1, with D maybe TRBD1 (6 bases). The V gene's germline CDR1 is SGHVS and CDR2 FQNEAQ. The CDR3 totals 14 residues. Trimming stripped 2 bases from V and 3 bases from J, with 10 bases between.

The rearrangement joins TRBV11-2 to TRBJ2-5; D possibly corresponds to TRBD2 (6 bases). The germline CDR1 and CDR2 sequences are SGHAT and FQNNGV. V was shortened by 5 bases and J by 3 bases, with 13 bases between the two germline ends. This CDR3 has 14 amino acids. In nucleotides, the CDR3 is TGTGCCAGCAGCCTCGAGTGGAGGGAAGAGACCCAGTACTTC. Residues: CASSLEWREETQYF. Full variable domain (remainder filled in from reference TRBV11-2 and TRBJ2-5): EAGVAQSPRYKIIEKRQSVAFWCNPISGHATLYWYQQILGQGPKLLIQFQNNGVVDDSQLPKDRFSAERLKGVDSTLKIQPAKLEDSAVYLCASSLEWREETQYFGPGTRLLVL.

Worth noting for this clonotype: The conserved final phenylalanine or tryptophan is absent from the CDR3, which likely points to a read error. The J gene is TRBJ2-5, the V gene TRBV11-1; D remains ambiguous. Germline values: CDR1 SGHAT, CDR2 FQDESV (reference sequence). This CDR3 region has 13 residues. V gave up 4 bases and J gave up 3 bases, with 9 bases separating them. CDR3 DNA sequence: TGTGCCAGCAGCTCCCTACCGGAAGAGACCCAGTACCTC. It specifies CASSSLPEETQYL.

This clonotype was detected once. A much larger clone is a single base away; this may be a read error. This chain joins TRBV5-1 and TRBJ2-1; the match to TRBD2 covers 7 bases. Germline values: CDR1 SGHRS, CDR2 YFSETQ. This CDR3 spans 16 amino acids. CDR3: CANSLGAGKGANEQFF. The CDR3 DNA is TGCGCCAACAGCTTGGGAGCGGGAAAAGGGGCCAATGAGCAGTTCTTC.

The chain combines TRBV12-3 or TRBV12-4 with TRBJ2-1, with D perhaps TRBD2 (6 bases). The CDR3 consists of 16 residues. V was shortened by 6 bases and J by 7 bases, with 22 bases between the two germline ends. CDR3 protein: CASSSAGSREGNEQFF. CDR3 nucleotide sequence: TGTGCCAGCAGCTCGGCCGGGAGCCGGGAAGGAAATGAGCAGTTCTTC.

CDR3 region: CASRLTGGDNEAFF. CDR3 sequence (DNA): TGTGCCAGCAGATTGACAGGGGGCGACAATGAAGCTTTCTTT. The chain couples TRBV7-9 to TRBJ1-1, with TRBD1 identical over 10 bases. CDR3 length: 14 amino acids. With V trimmed by 6 bases and J by 7 bases, 8 bases remained unmatched. The germline gives CDR1 SEHNR, CDR2 FQNEAQ (reference sequence).

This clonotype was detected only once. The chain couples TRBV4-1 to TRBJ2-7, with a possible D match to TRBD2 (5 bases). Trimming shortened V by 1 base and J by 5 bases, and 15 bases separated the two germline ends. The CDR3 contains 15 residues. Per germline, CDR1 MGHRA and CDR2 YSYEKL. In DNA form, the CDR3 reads TGCGCCAGCAGCCAAGCGGGAAGGGCCCAGCACGAGCAGTACTTC. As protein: CASSQAGRAQHEQYF.

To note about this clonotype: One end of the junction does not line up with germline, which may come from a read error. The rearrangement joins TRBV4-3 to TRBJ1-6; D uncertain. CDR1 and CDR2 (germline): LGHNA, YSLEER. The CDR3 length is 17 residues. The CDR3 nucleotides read TGCGCCAGCAGCCAAGAGTTACTGAGCTCCTATAATTCACCCTTCCACTTT. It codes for CASSQELLSSYNSPFHF.

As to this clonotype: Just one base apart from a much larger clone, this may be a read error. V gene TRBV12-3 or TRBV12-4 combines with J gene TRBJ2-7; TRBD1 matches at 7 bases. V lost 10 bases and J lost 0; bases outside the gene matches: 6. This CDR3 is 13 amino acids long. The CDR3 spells CANRGDSSYEQYF. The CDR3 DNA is TGTGCCAACAGAGGGGACAGCTCCTACGAGCAGTACTTC.

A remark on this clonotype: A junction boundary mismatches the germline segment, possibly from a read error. CDR3: CASSLSLYDEQFF. DNA for the CDR3: TGTGCCAGCAGCTTAAGCCTCTACGATGAGCAATTCTTC. The rearrangement links TRBV11-2 to TRBJ2-1; D remains ambiguous. Germline V gene sequence: CDR1 SGHAT, CDR2 FQNNGV. CDR3 length equals 13 residues.